These 3 T cell receptor beta chains were all obtained from the same sample, sequenced in a study of T cells in Graves' hyperthyroidism and ophthalmopathy. The CDR3 regions of TCR beta were amplified from RNA transcripts. TCR CDR3 underwent first-round RT-PCR with the HTBI primer set. Each CDR3 protein gets one entry after TCRdb re-called the multiplex PCR reads with MiXCR. The table lists around 560,000 distinct CDR3 sequences, over 15% of them singletons. Source material: blood. These receptors were collected from a woman between 18 and 29 years old with Graves' hyperthyroidism.

This clonotype was observed a few times. The V gene is TRBV5-1, the J gene TRBJ2-3; D is perhaps TRBD2 (5 bases). There are 15 residues in the CDR3. In germline, CDR1 is SGHRS, CDR2 YFSETQ. Trimming left V 0 bases short and J 5 bases short, with 13 bases between. CDR3 sequence reads: CASSLEAGGLDTQYF. Written as DNA, the CDR3 is TGCGCCAGCAGCTTGGAGGCAGGAGGTTTAGATACGCAGTATTTT. The complete variable domain, with remaining parts taken from reference TRBV5-1 and TRBJ2-3, reads KAGVTQTPRYLIKTRGQQVTLSCSPISGHRSVSWYQQTPGQGLQFLFEYFSETQRNKGNFPGRFSGRQFSNSRSEMNVSTLELGDSALYLCASSLEAGGLDTQYFGPGTRLTVL.

V gene TRBV24-1 combines with J gene TRBJ2-1, with 15 bases that match TRBD2. CDR1 and CDR2 from the germline V gene are KGHDR and SFDVKD. The CDR3 contains 18 residues. The trim removed 7 bases at V and 3 bases at J, leaving 9 bases unmatched. The CDR3 DNA reads as TGTGCCACCAGCCTGGGCCGGACTAGCGGGAGGGACTACAATGAGCAGTTCTTC. Protein product: CATSLGRTSGRDYNEQFF.

Only a few counts were recorded for this clonotype. CDR3 sequence (DNA): TGCGCCAGCAGCTGGACAGCGGGCCTAGCTACAGATACGCAGTATTTT. Its protein product is CASSWTAGLATDTQYF. This chain links TRBV5-1 with TRBJ2-3; D tentatively fits TRBD1 or TRBD2 (6 bases each). CDR3 length: 16 residues. Trimming cost V 3 bases and J 3 bases, with 17 bases left between them. In germline, CDR1 is SGHRS, CDR2 YFSETQ.